What follows are 10 T cell receptor beta chains derived from one specimen sequenced in a study of radiotherapy plus CTLA-4 blockade in lung cancer. Repertoires were generated with immunoSEQ multiplex PCR, while TCRdb's copy carries only in-frame clones and drops some. This table holds about 60,000 clones, about 80% found once. The sample in question was peripheral blood, obtained from a patient treated with radiotherapy plus ipilimumab. The receptors were sampled from a human donor with non-small cell lung cancer who had a partial response to radiotherapy plus ipilimumab.

This chain links TRBV4-1 with TRBJ2-7; D gene unclear. CDR3 length: 15 residues. The V and J ends lost 1 base and 0 bases respectively, with 10 bases between them. Germline V CDR1 and CDR2: MGHRA, YSYEKL. The CDR3: CASSQASPSSYEQYF. The CDR3 bases are TGCGCCAGCAGCCAAGCTTCCCCGAGCTCCTACGAGCAGTACTTC.

In its sample, this clone was seen a few times. The chain has TRBV7-8 and TRBJ2-3; perhaps TRBD2 as D (5 bases). CDR1 is SGHVS, CDR2 FQNEAQ, per germline. This CDR3 contains 15 residues. V lost 8 bases and J 0 bases, leaving 15 bases between the germline ends. Written as DNA, the CDR3 is TGTGCCAGCCGAGTAGGGAGATCTAGCACAGATACGCAGTATTTT. This encodes CASRVGRSSTDTQYF.

The chain combines TRBV6-5 with TRBJ1-6; tentatively, D is TRBD1 (6 bases). This CDR3 contains 14 residues. Germline CDR1 and CDR2: MNHEY and SVGAGI. The V gene lost 6 bases and the J gene lost 6 bases, with 12 bases spanning the gap. The CDR3 region is CASSRQAPNSPLHF. The CDR3 DNA reads as TGTGCCAGCAGCCGACAGGCACCTAATTCACCCCTCCACTTT.

This clone was counted once. The chain uses TRBV19 and TRBJ2-7, with D possibly being TRBD1 (5 bases). Between the trimmed V and J ends, which lost 6 bases and 4 bases, there was a span of 10 bases. Per germline, CDR1 LNHDA and CDR2 SQIVND (reference sequence). The CDR3 spans 12 residues. This CDR3 is CASSQGRYEQYF. The DNA for the CDR3 is TGTGCCAGTAGCCAGGGTAGGTACGAGCAGTACTTC.

The J gene is TRBJ2-5, the V gene TRBV25-1; the match to TRBD1 covers 7 bases. Germline V lookup: CDR1 MGHDK, CDR2 SYGVNS. J gave up 4 bases and V 4 bases, and 3 bases lay outside the gene matches. This CDR3 contains 13 residues. For the CDR3, the DNA is TGTGCCAGCAGTGTGGACAGGCGAGAGACCCAGTACTTC. Its protein is CASSVDRRETQYF.

This chain connects TRBV7-8 to TRBJ2-6, with 8 bases aligning to TRBD2. Per germline, CDR1 SGHVS and CDR2 FQNEAQ. The CDR3 is 17 amino acids. Unmatched junction bases numbered 9, after V lost 5 bases and J lost 3 bases. The CDR3, as DNA: TGTGCCAGCAGCCGTGAACGGGGGGGCCTTGGGGCCAACGTCCTGACTTTC. It codes for CASSRERGGLGANVLTF. The variable domain in full, completed from reference TRBV7-8 and TRBJ2-6, reads GAGVSQSPRYKVAKRGQDVALRCDPISGHVSLFWYQQALGQGPEFLTYFQNEAQLDKSGLPSDRFFAERPEGSVSTLKIQRTQQEDSAVYLCASSRERGGLGANVLTFGAGSRLTVL.

The chain recombines TRBV9 with TRBJ2-2; D may be TRBD2 (6 bases). Germline V gene sequence: CDR1 SGDLS, CDR2 YYNGEE. The CDR3 runs 15 residues. V was clipped by 2 bases and J by 1 base, with 9 bases between them. The CDR3 sequence is CASSVRAGNTGELFF. The CDR3 DNA is TGTGCCAGCAGCGTGCGAGCGGGGAACACCGGGGAGCTGTTTTTT.

The chain combines TRBV6-5 with TRBJ1-1; D is undetermined. CDR1 and CDR2 from the germline V gene are MNHEY and SVGAGI. The CDR3 is made up of 13 amino acids. Trimming took 6 bases from V and 6 from J, leaving 14 bases between them. CDR3 region: CASRPTGVAEAFF. For the CDR3, the DNA is TGTGCCAGCAGGCCCACCGGTGTGGCTGAAGCTTTCTTT.

This clone occurred once. The chain couples TRBV9 to TRBJ1-4; 10 nucleotides agree with TRBD1. The germline V gene has CDR1 SGDLS and CDR2 YYNGEE. This CDR3 comprises 14 residues. Unmatched junction bases numbered 2, after V lost 4 bases and J lost 5 bases. CDR3 in amino acids: CASSRQGANEKLFF. In DNA, the CDR3 is TGTGCCAGCAGCAGACAGGGGGCCAATGAAAAACTGTTTTTT. The whole variable domain, remainder taken from reference TRBV9 and TRBJ1-4, is DSGVTQTPKHLITATGQRVTLRCSPRSGDLSVYWYQQSLDQGLQFLIQYYNGEERAKGNILERFSAQQFPDLHSELNLSSLELGDSALYFCASSRQGANEKLFFGSGTQLSVL.

This chain links TRBV4-2 with TRBJ1-2, with D uncertain. V lost 0 bases and J lost 5, with 16 bases in between. Germline V CDR1 and CDR2: LGHNA, YNFKEQ. The CDR3 contains 16 residues. CDR3 DNA sequence: TGTGCCAGCAGCCAAGAAAAGCACGGCGGAAATTATGGCTACACCTTC. It yields the protein CASSQEKHGGNYGYTF.